Shown below are 17 T cell receptor beta chains from a single sample sequenced in a study of blood T cells in healthy people across ages. The use of a sample-barcoded 5' primer and a J-beta primer mix characterized a second PCR of roughly 6 to 11 cycles. In TCRdb, the 5' RACE reads were re-called with MiXCR into one record per CDR3 protein. The data contain 1.5 million to 1.8 million distinct CDR3 sequences, 40% to 45% of them singletons. Sequences were obtained from blood. Receptor source: a woman aged 18-29 years in good health.

V is TRBV28 and J is TRBJ2-1; 14 bases agree with TRBD2. Germline CDR1 and CDR2: MDHEN and SYDVKM. J lost 10 bases, V lost 11 bases, and 10 bases had no gene match. The CDR3 length is 14 residues. The CDR3 nucleotides read TGTGCCTCCCGGGGACTAGCGGGAGTTTTGGAGCAGTTCTTC. It specifies CASRGLAGVLEQFF.

The chain links TRBV7-9 to TRBJ2-1; 14 bases line up with TRBD2. The V segment lost 3 bases and the J segment 4 bases; nucleotides outside the gene matches: 11. The germline CDR1 and CDR2 sequences are SEHNR and FQNEAQ (reference sequence). There are 19 residues in the CDR3. Here the CDR3 reads CASSFTPGTSGGPYNEQFF. CDR3 nucleotides: TGTGCCAGCAGCTTTACACCCGGGACTAGCGGGGGACCTTACAATGAGCAGTTCTTC.

This chain joins TRBV12-3 or TRBV12-4 and TRBJ1-2; D is unresolved. Trimming pared 5 bases from V and 2 bases from J, leaving 12 bases between. The CDR3 length is 14 residues. The CDR3 DNA follows: TGTGCCAGCAGTCTTTGGGTGAAGAACTATGGCTACACCTTC. It codes for CASSLWVKNYGYTF.

This sequence joins TRBV10-2 and TRBJ2-3; 13 bases are a match to TRBD2. With V trimmed by 5 bases and J by 14 bases, 13 bases remained unmatched. CDR1 WSHSY and CDR2 SAAADI come from the germline V gene. This CDR3 region has 15 residues. CDR3 residues: CASSTGLAGAGWGYF. The DNA for the CDR3 is TGCGCCAGCAGTACAGGACTAGCGGGGGCCGGATGGGGGTATTTT.

In this sample, this clonotype turned up a few times. The V call is TRBV29-1, the J call TRBJ1-5; 10 bases line up with TRBD1. The trim removed 5 bases at V and 2 bases at J, leaving 3 bases unmatched. The CDR3 sequence is 14 residues long. The V gene's germline CDR1 is SQVTM and CDR2 ANQGSEA. The CDR3 bases are TGCAGCGTTATCGGGACAGGGGGCAATCAGCCCCAGCATTTT. Encoded protein: CSVIGTGGNQPQHF.

This clonotype was observed a few times. J is TRBJ1-2 and V is TRBV7-9; maybe TRBD1 (5 bases). CDR1 SEHNR and CDR2 FQNEAQ come from the germline V gene (reference sequence). With 5 bases removed from V and 3 bases from J, the gap between germline ends came to 10 bases. CDR3 length: 13 residues. The CDR3 region is CASSTDNYYGYTF. The CDR3 DNA reads as TGTGCCAGCAGCACGGACAATTACTATGGCTACACCTTC.

The genes are TRBV2 and TRBJ2-3; TRBD2 matches at 13 bases. J lost 1 base, V lost 8 bases, and 12 bases had no gene match. The CDR3 has 18 residues. Germline lookup yields CDR1 SNHLY and CDR2 FYNNEI. The CDR3 nucleotides are TGTGCCAGCTCCGCCAGATCGGGACTAGCGGGGCGCACAGATACGCAGTATTTT. Its protein is CASSARSGLAGRTDTQYF.

V usage is TRBV7-9 and J usage is TRBJ2-2; the D is unclear. The CDR3 contains 12 residues. V gave up 6 bases and J gave up 5 bases, with 7 bases separating them. Germline lookup yields CDR1 SEHNR and CDR2 FQNEAQ (reference sequence). This chain's CDR3 is CASRGQTGELFF. CDR3 bases: TGTGCCAGCAGGGGTCAGACCGGGGAGCTGTTTTTT. Filled out from reference TRBV7-9 and TRBJ2-2, the complete variable domain reads DTGVSQNPRHKITKRGQNVTFRCDPISEHNRLYWYRQTLGQGPEFLTYFQNEAQLEKSRLLSDRFSAERPKGSFSTLEIQRTEQGDSAMYLCASRGQTGELFFGEGSRLTVL.

Only a few counts were recorded for this clonotype. The chain links TRBV27 to TRBJ2-1; 7 nucleotides line up with TRBD2. J was trimmed by 5 bases and V by 7 bases; bases with no gene match: 11. CDR3 length equals 15 residues. From germline, CDR1 is MNHEY and CDR2 SMNVEV (reference sequence). Written as DNA, the CDR3 is TGTGCCAGCAACCCCTCGGCGGGAGAGGACAATGAGCAGTTCTTC. Translating it yields CASNPSAGEDNEQFF.

The chain employs TRBV29-1 and TRBJ2-7; 7 bases are a match to TRBD1. This CDR3 spans 17 amino acids. V shed 0 bases, J shed 1 base, and the junction held 12 bases outside the gene matches. CDR1 and CDR2 (germline): SQVTM, ANQGSEA. CDR3 DNA: TGCAGCGTTGAAGACCCTCGAACAGGGGTGTTGTCCTACGAGCAGTACTTC. This translates into CSVEDPRTGVLSYEQYF.

This clonotype was observed a few times. This chain uses TRBV28 with TRBJ1-2; 8 bases are shared with TRBD1. Per the germline V gene, CDR1 is MDHEN and CDR2 is SYDVKM. The junction had 5 bases not matched to a gene; V was cut back by 0 bases and J by 8 bases. The CDR3 runs to 14 residues. The CDR3 spells CASSLWQGARGYTF. CDR3 in DNA: TGTGCCAGCAGTTTATGGCAGGGGGCAAGAGGCTACACCTTC.

The CDR3 sequence is CASSATGQAYNEKLFF. CDR3 nucleotides: TGTGCCAGCAGCGCAACCGGACAGGCCTATAATGAAAAACTGTTTTTT. The rearrangement joins TRBV7-9 to TRBJ1-4; TRBD1 aligns across 7 bases. The germline V gene encodes CDR1 SEHNR and CDR2 FQNEAQ (reference sequence). The CDR3 extends over 16 amino acids. The V gene end was trimmed by 5 bases and the J gene end by 4 bases; junction bases not matched to a gene: 10.

CDR3 sequence (DNA): TGTGCCAGCAGCCAAGGATCTAGGGGCAGAGAAGAGACCCAGTACTTC. Protein sequence: CASSQGSRGREETQYF. V is TRBV14 and J is TRBJ2-5, with D possibly TRBD1 on 5 matching bases. The CDR3 length is 16 residues. Looked up from germline, CDR1 is SGHDN and CDR2 is FVKESK. Trimming shortened V by 1 base and J by 3 bases, and 15 bases separated the two germline ends.

This rearrangement joins TRBV29-1 to TRBJ1-1, with 8 bases matching TRBD1. Losses at the gene ends were 6 bases for V and 1 base for J; bases not matched to a gene: 4. Germline loops: CDR1 SQVTM, CDR2 ANQGSEA. The CDR3 is made up of 13 amino acids. CDR3 loop: CSVRQGKNTEAFF. The CDR3 DNA sequence: TGCAGCGTGAGACAGGGGAAGAACACTGAAGCTTTCTTT.

In DNA form, the CDR3 reads TGCAGTGCTAGGGGACTATACAGGGAGAGGTGGGAAAAACTGTTTTTT. Its protein product is CSARGLYRERWEKLFF. The V gene is TRBV20-1, the J gene TRBJ1-4; possible D gene TRBD1, 6 bases. Germline CDR1 and CDR2: DFQATT and SNEGSKA (reference sequence). There are 16 residues in the CDR3. The ends were cut back, 3 bases at V and 8 bases at J, with 22 bases in the middle.

J is TRBJ2-1 and V is TRBV20-1, with D possibly TRBD1 on 5 matching bases. Germline CDR1 and CDR2: DFQATT and SNEGSKA (reference sequence). V was trimmed by 3 bases and J by 3 bases, leaving 12 bases between them. The CDR3 has 14 amino acids. CDR3 in amino acids: CSASLGPYYNEQFF. CDR3 nucleotides: TGCAGTGCTAGTTTGGGGCCTTACTACAATGAGCAGTTCTTC.

The sample holds a few counts of this clonotype. The chain has TRBV6-2 or TRBV6-3 and TRBJ1-2; D not resolved. This CDR3 comprises 14 residues. Trimming removed 6 bases at V and 1 base at J, with 12 bases between. Germline lookup yields CDR1 MNHEY and CDR2 SVGEGT. CDR3 nucleotides: TGTGCCAGCAGCAACATTTCCTTTAACTATGGCTACACCTTC. Its translation: CASSNISFNYGYTF.